Listed here are 27 T cell receptor beta chains from one sample, sequenced in a study of blood T cell repertoires in COVID-19. The repertoire was sequenced with immunoSEQ multiplex PCR; TCRdb's copy has only in-frame clones and lacks some. The sample has some 180,000 clones; roughly 76% are singletons. The sequenced material came from peripheral blood. The source is a woman aged 35 to 49 with COVID-19, enrolled during active disease.

This chain connects TRBV7-9 to TRBJ2-3; TRBD2 matches 9 bases. There are 15 residues in the CDR3. Germline values: CDR1 SEHNR, CDR2 FQNEAQ (reference sequence). Trimming removed 4 bases from V and 3 bases from J; junction bases left unmatched: 5. The CDR3 nucleotides are TGTGCCAGCAGCTCTTATAGCGGGGGAACAGATACGCAGTATTTT. This gives the protein CASSSYSGGTDTQYF.

The chain has TRBV7-2 and TRBJ1-5, with TRBD1 identical over 8 bases. V shed 0 bases, J shed 7 bases, and the junction held 8 bases outside the gene matches. This CDR3 comprises 16 residues. Germline V gene lookup returns CDR1 SGHTA and CDR2 FQGNSA. The CDR3 DNA sequence: TGTGCCAGCAGCTTAGCGCGGCAGGGGGCAGGCCAGCCCCAGCATTTT. The encoded protein is CASSLARQGAGQPQHF.

The chain is built from TRBV30 and TRBJ2-3; 7 nucleotides align to TRBD2. The junction had 3 bases not matched to a gene; V was cut back by 0 bases and J by 0 bases. The CDR3 is 15 amino acids. Per the germline V gene, CDR1 is GTSNPN and CDR2 is SVGIG (reference sequence). In nucleotides, the CDR3 is TGTGCCTGGAGTGTACCAGCGGGAAGCACAGATACGCAGTATTTT. Translated: CAWSVPAGSTDTQYF. Full variable domain (outside the CDR3, taken from reference TRBV30 and TRBJ2-3): SQTIHQWPATLVQPVGSPLSLECTVEGTSNPNLYWYRQAAGRGLQLLFYSVGIGQISSEVPQNLSASRPQDRQFILSSKKLLLSDSGFYLCAWSVPAGSTDTQYFGPGTRLTVL.

The chain uses TRBV5-1 and TRBJ2-3, with 9 bases aligning to TRBD2. Trimming removed 0 bases from V and 5 bases from J; junction bases left unmatched: 7. The CDR3 has 16 amino acids. Looked up from germline, CDR1 is SGHRS and CDR2 is YFSETQ. The CDR3 DNA reads as TGCGCCAGCAGCTTGGGCCTAGCGGGAAGGGGAGATACGCAGTATTTT. Translating gives CASSLGLAGRGDTQYF. Using reference TRBV5-1 and TRBJ2-3 for the parts outside the CDR3, the full variable domain is KAGVTQTPRYLIKTRGQQVTLSCSPISGHRSVSWYQQTPGQGLQFLFEYFSETQRNKGNFPGRFSGRQFSNSRSEMNVSTLELGDSALYLCASSLGLAGRGDTQYFGPGTRLTVL.

A single count supports this clone. The J gene is TRBJ1-5, the V gene TRBV4-1, with TRBD1 matching over 7 bases. This CDR3 is built from 13 residues. CDR1 is MGHRA and CDR2 is YSYEKL in the germline V gene. V was pared by 5 bases and J by 4 bases, with 2 bases of the junction left unmatched. The CDR3 is CASSLQGNQPQHF. The CDR3 DNA sequence: TGCGCCAGCAGCTTACAGGGGAATCAGCCCCAGCATTTT.

The chain recombines TRBV30 with TRBJ2-3; a weak D match, TRBD1 (6 bases). The germline V and J ends were trimmed by 5 bases and 2 bases, with 14 bases remaining between them. Germline assignment: CDR1 GTSNPN and CDR2 SVGIG (reference sequence). This CDR3 contains 14 residues. CDR3 in amino acids: CAWGDKGSTDTQYF. CDR3 in DNA: TGTGCCTGGGGGGACAAGGGATCCACAGATACGCAGTATTTT.

V gene TRBV30 combines with J gene TRBJ2-7; the D is unclear. The germline CDR1 and CDR2 sequences are GTSNPN and SVGIG (reference sequence). The CDR3 is 11 amino acids. The ends were cut back, 3 bases at V and 3 bases at J, with 6 bases in the middle. CDR3 amino acids: CAWSLSYEQYF. The CDR3 DNA follows: TGTGCCTGGAGCCTCAGCTACGAGCAGTACTTC.

This chain joins TRBV6-5 and TRBJ2-1, with 7 nucleotides matching TRBD2. With 2 bases clipped from V and 0 bases from J, the junction kept 1 base outside the gene matches. The CDR3 totals 15 residues. Germline CDR1 reads MNHEY; CDR2 reads SVGAGI. This CDR3 is CASSYGGSSYNEQFF. The DNA of the CDR3 is TGTGCCAGCAGTTACGGCGGGAGCTCCTACAATGAGCAGTTCTTC.

This clone has only one observation. J is TRBJ2-7 and V is TRBV5-4; D is perhaps TRBD1 (6 bases). Germline CDR1 SGHNT, CDR2 YYREEE (reference sequence). V dropped 4 bases and J dropped 4 bases, with 12 bases sitting between them. This CDR3 region has 13 residues. Here the CDR3 DNA reads TGTGCCAGCAGCCGAGACAGGAAATACGAGCAGTACGTC. Its protein product is CASSRDRKYEQYV.

This clone appeared a few times. The chain employs TRBV12-3 or TRBV12-4 and TRBJ1-6, with unresolved D. The V end was cut by 3 bases, the J end by 6 bases, with 6 bases between. The CDR3 sequence is 13 residues long. Here the CDR3 reads CASSLGINSPLHF. For the CDR3, the DNA is TGTGCCAGCAGTTTGGGCATTAATTCACCCCTCCACTTT.

The chain joins TRBV3-1 (or the pseudogene TRBV3-2) to TRBJ2-3, with TRBD1 matching over 7 bases. V gave up 4 bases and J gave up 3 bases; unmatched junction bases: 10. The CDR3 is 16 residues long. The V gene's germline CDR1 is LGHDT and CDR2 YNNKEL (reference sequence). The CDR3 loop reads CASSRDSRRWTDTQYF. As DNA, the CDR3 is TGTGCCAGCAGCCGGGACAGTCGTCGTTGGACAGATACGCAGTATTTT.

The rearrangement uses TRBV28 and TRBJ2-1; D is undetermined. V was shortened by 3 bases and J by 3 bases, with 12 bases between the two germline ends. The germline gives CDR1 MDHEN, CDR2 SYDVKM. The CDR3 sequence is 15 residues long. The CDR3 protein is CASSLWQKFYNEQFF. In nucleotides, the CDR3 is TGTGCCAGCAGTTTGTGGCAGAAATTCTACAATGAGCAGTTCTTC.

This clone was counted ten times or more. This sequence joins TRBV27 and TRBJ1-5; the D gene is possibly TRBD1 (5 bases). Trimming left V 5 bases short and J 2 bases short, with 10 bases between. Germline loops: CDR1 MNHEY, CDR2 SMNVEV (reference sequence). The length of the CDR3 is 14 residues. The CDR3 bases are TGTGCCAGCAGTCTCCTGACAGGCAATCAGCCCCAGCATTTT. This translates into CASSLLTGNQPQHF.

The rearrangement links TRBV12-3 or TRBV12-4 to TRBJ2-5, with D possibly TRBD1 on 6 matching bases. Trimming left V 5 bases short and J 5 bases short, with 12 bases between. CDR3 length equals 13 residues. The CDR3 DNA reads as TGTGCCAGCAGTCCCAGGGGTTGGGAGACCCAGTACTTC. It encodes CASSPRGWETQYF.

The genes are TRBV7-9 and TRBJ1-4; D is unresolved. V dropped 4 bases and J dropped 2 bases, with 8 bases sitting between them. CDR1 SEHNR and CDR2 FQNEAQ come from the germline V gene (reference sequence). This CDR3 has 14 amino acids. CDR3 residues: CASSSLGTNEKLFF. CDR3 in DNA: TGTGCCAGCAGCTCCCTTGGCACTAATGAAAAACTGTTTTTT.

The rearrangement links TRBV7-6 to TRBJ2-1; 8 bases fit TRBD1. Trimming took 5 bases from V and 8 from J; bases not matched to a gene: 11. The CDR3 length is 15 residues. CDR1 and CDR2 (germline): SGHVS, FNYEAQ. DNA for the CDR3: TGTGCCAGCAGCCCCGGACAGGGTTCTTTTGATGAGCAGTTCTTC. This encodes CASSPGQGSFDEQFF.

The chain combines TRBV19 with TRBJ1-2; TRBD1 aligns across 8 bases. Germline assignment: CDR1 LNHDA and CDR2 SQIVND (reference sequence). The J segment lost 2 bases and the V segment lost 5 bases, leaving 1 base of the junction unmatched. This CDR3 region has 13 residues. CDR3 DNA: TGTGCCAGTAGTCAGGGGGCGAACTATGGCTACACCTTC. Its protein is CASSQGANYGYTF.

This clone turned up a few times. V and J are TRBV7-3 and TRBJ1-1; D call uncertain. The CDR3 length is 13 residues. Germline lookup yields CDR1 SGHTA and CDR2 FQGTGA. The V end was cut by 4 bases, the J end by 8 bases, with 14 bases between. CDR3 region: CASSSARGTEAFF. CDR3 nucleotide sequence: TGTGCCAGCAGCTCCGCGCGGGGAACCGAAGCTTTCTTT.

The CDR3 DNA reads as TGCGCCAGCAGACAAGGACAGGGGCTGCACACCGAGCAGTACTTC. It codes for CASRQGQGLHTEQYF. The J gene is TRBJ2-7, the V gene TRBV10-2; 9 nucleotides match TRBD1. From germline, CDR1 is WSHSY and CDR2 SAAADI. This CDR3 is built from 15 residues. The V gene end was trimmed by 6 bases and the J gene end by 6 bases; junction bases not matched to a gene: 12.

The V gene is TRBV18, the J gene TRBJ2-1; 15 nucleotides agree with TRBD2. CDR3 length equals 16 residues. The V gene end was trimmed by 4 bases and the J gene end by 7 bases; junction bases not matched to a gene: 5. In germline, CDR1 is KGHSH, CDR2 LQKENI. The CDR3 nucleotides read TGTGCCAGCTCACAATCCGGGACTAGCGGGGGGAATGAGCAGTTCTTC. Translated, it gives CASSQSGTSGGNEQFF.

This chain links TRBV19 with TRBJ1-5; maybe TRBD1 (5 bases). Germline lookup yields CDR1 LNHDA and CDR2 SQIVND (reference sequence). The V gene lost 5 bases and the J gene lost 4 bases, with 12 bases spanning the gap. The CDR3 has 14 amino acids. CDR3 loop: CASSFQGENQPQHF. The CDR3 region has the DNA TGTGCCAGTAGTTTCCAGGGTGAGAATCAGCCCCAGCATTTT.

The J gene is TRBJ1-4, the V gene TRBV30, with D possibly being TRBD1 (6 bases). Trimming left V 2 bases short and J 7 bases short, with 14 bases between. The CDR3 contains 14 residues. Germline loops: CDR1 GTSNPN, CDR2 SVGIG (reference sequence). CDR3: CAWSIGGAVEKLFF. In DNA, the CDR3 is TGTGCCTGGAGTATCGGGGGGGCTGTTGAAAAACTGTTTTTT.

The chain employs TRBV4-1 and TRBJ2-4; 12 positions agree with TRBD2. The CDR3 spans 22 residues. Germline V gene data show CDR1 as MGHRA and CDR2 as YSYEKL. V lost 0 bases, J lost 0 bases, and 15 bases stayed unmatched. CDR3 DNA sequence: TGCGCCAGCAGCCAAGATCTTAGGACTAGCGGGATTGGGGGTCTAGCCAAAAACATTCAGTACTTC. This encodes CASSQDLRTSGIGGLAKNIQYF.

The chain uses TRBV6-1 and TRBJ1-2, with D perhaps TRBD1 (5 bases). This CDR3 has 12 residues. Germline CDR1 reads MNHNS; CDR2 reads SASEGT. The germline V and J ends were trimmed by 2 bases and 8 bases, with 9 bases remaining between them. The CDR3 is CASSEMGPGYTF. The CDR3 DNA reads TGTGCCAGCAGTGAAATGGGGCCCGGCTACACCTTC.

This chain connects TRBV7-9 to TRBJ1-1, with TRBD1 as a possible D gene (5 bases). Germline CDR1 is SEHNR and CDR2 is FQNEAQ (reference sequence). V was trimmed by 5 bases and J by 2 bases, leaving 9 bases between them. The length of the CDR3 is 13 residues. The CDR3 loop is CASSKQDNTEAFF. CDR3 bases: TGTGCCAGCAGCAAACAGGACAACACTGAAGCTTTCTTT.

This clone was seen just once. The genes are TRBV5-1 and TRBJ2-3; the match to TRBD1 covers 9 bases. Trimming took 4 bases from V and 3 from J; bases not matched to a gene: 9. The germline CDR1 and CDR2 sequences are SGHRS and YFSETQ. The CDR3 is made up of 16 amino acids. In nucleotides, the CDR3 is TGCGCCAGCAGCCCAAGACAGGGGGTATTAACAGATACGCAGTATTTT. Its translation: CASSPRQGVLTDTQYF.

The J gene is TRBJ1-3, the V gene TRBV6-5; TRBD1 matches 8 bases. The trim removed 7 bases at V and 2 bases at J, leaving 7 bases unmatched. CDR3 length equals 15 residues. The germline V gene has CDR1 MNHEY and CDR2 SVGAGI. CDR3 residues: CASTLQDRAGNTIYF. For the CDR3, the DNA is TGTGCCAGCACTCTCCAGGACAGGGCTGGAAACACCATATATTTT.